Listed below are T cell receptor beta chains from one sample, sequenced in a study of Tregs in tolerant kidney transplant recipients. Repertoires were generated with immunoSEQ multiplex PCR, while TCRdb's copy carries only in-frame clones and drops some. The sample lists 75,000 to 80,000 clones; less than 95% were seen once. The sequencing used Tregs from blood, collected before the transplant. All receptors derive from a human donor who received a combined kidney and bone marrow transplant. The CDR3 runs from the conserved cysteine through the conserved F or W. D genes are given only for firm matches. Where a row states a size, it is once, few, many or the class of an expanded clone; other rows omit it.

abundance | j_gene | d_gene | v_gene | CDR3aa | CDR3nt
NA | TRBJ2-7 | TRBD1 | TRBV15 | CATSKDRGPYEQYF | TGTGCCACCAGCAAAGACAGGGGTCCCTACGAGCAGTACTTC
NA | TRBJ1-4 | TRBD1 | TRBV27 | CASSFRGQANEKLFF | TGTGCCAGCAGTTTCAGGGGGCAAGCTAATGAAAAACTGTTTTTT
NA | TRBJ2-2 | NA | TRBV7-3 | CASSRKRAPNTGELFF | TGTGCCAGCAGCAGGAAGAGGGCGCCGAACACCGGGGAGCTGTTTTTT
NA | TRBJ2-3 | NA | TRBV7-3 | CASSLGVSTDTQYF | TGTGCCAGCAGCTTAGGGGTTAGCACAGATACGCAGTATTTT
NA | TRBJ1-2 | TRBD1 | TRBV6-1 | CASSRDRTYGYTF | TGTGCCAGCAGTCGGGACAGAACCTATGGCTACACCTTC
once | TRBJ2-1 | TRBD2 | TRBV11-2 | CASSLVIGLENEQFF | TGTGCCAGCAGCTTAGTTATAGGACTAGAGAATGAGCAGTTCTTC
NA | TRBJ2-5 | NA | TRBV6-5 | CASSSTNPFLQETQYF | TGTGCCAGCAGTTCTACAAATCCTTTCCTTCAAGAGACCCAGTACTTC
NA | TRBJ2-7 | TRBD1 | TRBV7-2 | CASSHRDRVYEQYF | TGTGCCAGCAGCCACCGGGACAGGGTTTACGAGCAGTACTTC
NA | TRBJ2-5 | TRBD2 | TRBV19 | CASSRTATSGRKETQYF | TGTGCCAGTAGCCGGACAGCAACTAGCGGGCGAAAAGAGACCCAGTACTTC
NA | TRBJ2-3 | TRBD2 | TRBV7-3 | CASSLYSGRPDTQYF | TGTGCCAGCAGCTTATATAGCGGGAGACCAGATACGCAGTATTTT
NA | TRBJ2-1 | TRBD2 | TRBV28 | CASSHRGLAGGVSYNEQFF | TGTGCCAGCAGCCATCGGGGACTAGCGGGAGGCGTGTCCTACAATGAGCAGTTCTTC
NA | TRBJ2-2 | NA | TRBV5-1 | CASSLEGGTGTGELFF | TGCGCCAGCAGCTTGGAAGGGGGAACGGGCACCGGGGAGCTGTTTTTT
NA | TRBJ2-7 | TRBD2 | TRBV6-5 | CASRSGSNYEQYF | TGTGCCAGCAGAAGCGGGAGTAATTACGAGCAGTACTTC
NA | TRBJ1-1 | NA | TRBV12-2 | CASRLATPGTTEAFF | TGTGCAAGTCGCTTAGCGACGCCAGGGACCACTGAAGCTTTCTTT
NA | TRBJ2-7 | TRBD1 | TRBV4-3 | CASSLGQGPYEQYF | TGCGCCAGCAGCCTGGGACAGGGTCCCTACGAGCAGTACTTC
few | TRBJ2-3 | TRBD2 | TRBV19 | CASSKLAGGSDTQYF | TGTGCCAGTAGTAAACTAGCGGGAGGCTCAGATACGCAGTATTTT
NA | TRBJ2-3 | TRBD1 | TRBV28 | CASSSTGTGGTDTQYF | TGTGCCAGCAGTTCGACCGGGACAGGGGGCACAGATACGCAGTATTTT
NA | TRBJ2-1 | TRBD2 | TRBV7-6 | CASSLEKKNSGSYNEQFF | TGTGCCAGCAGCTTAGAGAAGAAGAATAGCGGGAGTTACAATGAGCAGTTCTTC
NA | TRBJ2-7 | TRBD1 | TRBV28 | CASRTTGVYEQYF | TGTGCCAGCAGGACGACAGGGGTCTACGAGCAGTACTTC
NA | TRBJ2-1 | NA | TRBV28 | CASSAGSGEKDNEQFF | TGTGCCAGCAGTGCCGGCTCCGGGGAGAAGGACAATGAGCAGTTCTTC
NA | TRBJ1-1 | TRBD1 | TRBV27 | CASSLDRGNTEAFF | TGTGCCAGCAGTTTGGACAGGGGGAACACTGAAGCTTTCTTT
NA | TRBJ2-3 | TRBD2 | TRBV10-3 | CAIRTSGRADTQYF | TGTGCCATCAGGACTAGCGGGAGGGCAGATACGCAGTATTTT
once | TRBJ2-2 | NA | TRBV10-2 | CASSEYTGELFF | TGCGCCAGCAGTGAGTACACCGGGGAGCTGTTTTTT
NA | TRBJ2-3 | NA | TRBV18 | CASSPRQPDTQYF | TGTGCCAGCTCACCACGACAACCAGATACGCAGTATTTT
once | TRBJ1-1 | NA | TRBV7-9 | CASSPRQGPTEAFF | TGTGCCAGCAGCCCGCGGCAGGGCCCCACTGAAGCTTTCTTT
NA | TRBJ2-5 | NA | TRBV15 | CATSVGTTQETQYF | TGTGCCACCAGCGTCGGGACAACCCAAGAGACCCAGTACTTC
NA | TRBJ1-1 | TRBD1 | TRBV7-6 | CASSLGPGQGSTEAFF | TGTGCCAGCAGCTTAGGCCCCGGACAGGGGAGCACTGAAGCTTTCTTT
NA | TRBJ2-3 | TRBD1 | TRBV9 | CASSATGVRTDTQYF | TGTGCCAGCAGCGCCACAGGGGTTAGAACAGATACGCAGTATTTT
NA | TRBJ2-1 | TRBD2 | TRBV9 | CASSPRTSGRANEQFF | TGTGCCAGCAGCCCCAGGACTAGCGGGAGGGCGAATGAGCAGTTCTTC
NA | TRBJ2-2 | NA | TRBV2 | CASTGSGLAMFF | TGTGCCAGCACCGGCTCGGGATTGGCTATGTTTTTT
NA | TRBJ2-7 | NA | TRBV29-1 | CSFRDPVPYEQYF | TGCAGCTTCCGGGACCCCGTCCCCTACGAGCAGTACTTC
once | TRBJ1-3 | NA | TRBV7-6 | CASSSLGGNTIYF | TGTGCCAGCAGCTCCTTGGGGGGAAACACCATATATTTT
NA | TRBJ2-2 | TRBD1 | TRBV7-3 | CASSPWTGGDGELFF | TGTGCCAGCAGCCCATGGACAGGAGGTGACGGGGAGCTGTTTTTT
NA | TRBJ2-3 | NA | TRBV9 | CASSVVALGGTDTQYF | TGTGCCAGCAGCGTAGTGGCTCTCGGCGGCACAGATACGCAGTATTTT
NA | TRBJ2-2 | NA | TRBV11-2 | CASSQGLRQANTGELFF | TGTGCCAGCAGCCAAGGGTTGAGACAGGCGAACACCGGGGAGCTGTTTTTT
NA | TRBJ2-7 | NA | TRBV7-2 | CASSLGSGAFYEQYF | TGTGCCAGCAGCTTAGGGTCGGGAGCCTTCTACGAGCAGTACTTC
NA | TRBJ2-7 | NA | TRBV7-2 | CASSLGWREQYF | TGTGCCAGCAGCTTAGGGTGGCGGGAGCAGTACTTC
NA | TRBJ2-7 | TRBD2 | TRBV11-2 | CASSLGPTSDEQYF | TGTGCCAGCAGCTTAGGCCCAACTAGCGACGAGCAGTACTTC
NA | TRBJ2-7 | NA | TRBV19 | CASSIDSNPPTQGSLSYEQYF | TGTGCCAGTAGTATAGATAGTAATCCCCCGACCCAGGGCTCCCTTTCCTACGAGCAGTACTTC
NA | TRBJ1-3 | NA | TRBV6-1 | CASSELGFGGNTIYF | TGTGCCAGCAGCGAGCTGGGGTTTGGTGGAAACACCATATATTTT
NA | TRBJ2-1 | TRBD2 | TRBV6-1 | CASTRAGADVNEQFF | TGTGCCAGCACGCGGGCGGGAGCTGATGTAAATGAGCAGTTCTTC
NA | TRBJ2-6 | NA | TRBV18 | CASSPGGAGANVLTF | TGTGCCAGCTCACCTGGCGGGGCTGGGGCCAACGTCCTGACTTTC
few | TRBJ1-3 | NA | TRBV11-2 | CASSLGSAGNTIYF | TGTGCCAGCAGCTTAGGGAGTGCTGGAAACACCATATATTTT
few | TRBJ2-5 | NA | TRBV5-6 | CASSFQETQYF | TGTGCCAGCAGCTTCCAAGAGACCCAGTACTTC
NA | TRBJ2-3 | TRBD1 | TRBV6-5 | CASSWTQGADTQYF | TGTGCCAGCAGTTGGACACAGGGGGCAGATACGCAGTATTTT
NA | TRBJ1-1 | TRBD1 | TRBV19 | CASSFWTGGDLDTEAFF | TGTGCCAGTAGTTTCTGGACAGGGGGGGACTTGGACACTGAAGCTTTCTTT
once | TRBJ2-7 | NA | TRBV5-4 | CASSSDRRSEQYF | TGTGCCAGCAGCTCCGACAGGCGGTCGGAGCAGTACTTC
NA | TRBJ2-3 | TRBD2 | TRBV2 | CASCRLAQDTDTQYF | TGTGCCAGCTGCCGACTAGCGCAAGACACAGATACGCAGTATTTT
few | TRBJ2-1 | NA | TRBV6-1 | CASRGQRDEQFF | TGTGCCAGCAGGGGACAGCGGGATGAGCAGTTCTTC
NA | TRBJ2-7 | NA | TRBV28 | CASSLPGNPYEQYF | TGTGCCAGCAGTTTGCCAGGAAACCCCTACGAGCAGTACTTC
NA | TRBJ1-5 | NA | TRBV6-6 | CASSYDRTNQPQHF | TGTGCCAGCAGTTACGACAGGACGAATCAGCCCCAGCATTTT
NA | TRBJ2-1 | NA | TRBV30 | CAWSTTTGSYNEQFF | TGTGCCTGGAGCACCACTACAGGGTCCTACAATGAGCAGTTCTTC
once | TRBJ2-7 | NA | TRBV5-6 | CASSPTTSRSYEQYF | TGTGCCAGCAGCCCAACAACTAGCCGAAGCTACGAGCAGTACTTC